The entry that follows covers one T cell receptor (beta chain) sequence. This specimen comes from a study of blood T cell repertoires in COVID-19. Clones were sequenced by immunoSEQ multiplex PCR, and TCRdb holds only the in-frame ones, with some missing. Of about 300,000 clones in the sample, roughly 90% were seen once. Enrolled through a virtual design, the participants were between 18 and 89 years of age and came from roughly 22 US areas. The CDR3 sequence is 15 residues long. Germline V gives CDR1 MNHEY, CDR2 SVGAGI. The trim removed 6 bases at V and 0 bases at J, leaving 4 bases unmatched. The chain uses TRBV6-5 and TRBJ2-7; 11 nucleotides align to TRBD2. This clonotype was sampled from a woman aged 25 to 39 who had recovered from COVID-19. Sequencing was done on a sample of PBMCs or T cells enriched from blood (not recorded which). The CDR3 DNA reads as TGTGCCAGCAGCATGACTAGCGGGATCTCCTACGAGCAGTACTTC. Its translation: CASSMTSGISYEQYF.